This TCR beta chain appears in the sequencing data of a study of blood T cell repertoires in COVID-19. Study summary: Two negative PCRs, clearance, or symptom resolution were required of recovered Cohort 3 donors.

CDR1 is LGHNA, CDR2 YNFKEQ, per germline. Trimming took off 4 bases at V and 9 bases at J, with 22 bases between the two ends. The CDR3 sequence is 16 residues long. All enrollees were about 18 to 89 years old and from about 24 US areas. Per the authors' pipeline: By means of reference gene primer amplification, nucleated cell counts were estimated. Sequencing used immunoSEQ multiplex PCR; TCRdb keeps in-frame clones, though not all of them. The D gene and trimming were derived from the DNA, and the V and J assignments and clone size from that table. This table has roughly 150,000 clones, approximately 79% appearing once.

The sequenced sample was PBMCs or T cells enriched from blood (not recorded which). This sequence was found in a woman in her 70s in a cohort exposed to, infected with or recovered from COVID-19 (not recorded which). This sequence joins TRBV4-2 and TRBJ2-1; a weak D match, TRBD2 (5 bases). Written as DNA, the CDR3 is TGTGCCAGCAGCCGATGGACTGGACCCCGTTCGGGTGAGCAGTTCTTC. Translated: CASSRWTGPRSGEQFF.